The TCR beta chain under discussion was sequenced for a study of T cells in narcolepsy. In the study overall: Donors had narcolepsy type 1 or type 2, or were healthy controls. General observations from the study: Same-patient CSF and blood CD4+ T cell clonotypes included HCRT-specific and TRIB2-specific autoreactive ones. Autoreactive clonotypes reportedly recurred in blood of same and different patients, not controls. Autoreactive clone sequences were missing from some blood memory CD4+ repertoires.

Concerning this clone: What it recognizes is unknown.

Profiling relied on immunoSEQ multiplex PCR, and the TCRdb table lists in-frame clones only, not all of them. This table holds tens of thousands of clones, about nine tenths found once. The V gene lost 4 bases and the J gene lost 8 bases, with 14 bases spanning the gap. The germline gives CDR1 MGHDK, CDR2 SYGVNS. The CDR3 sequence is 13 residues long. Material: CD45RA- memory CD4+ T cells from PBMCs. This receptor was taken from a human donor with narcolepsy. This chain connects TRBV25-1 to TRBJ1-2; D gene unclear. Here the CDR3 DNA reads TGTGCCAGCAGTGTCGATGGGGTAAGAGGCTACACCTTC. Residues: CASSVDGVRGYTF.